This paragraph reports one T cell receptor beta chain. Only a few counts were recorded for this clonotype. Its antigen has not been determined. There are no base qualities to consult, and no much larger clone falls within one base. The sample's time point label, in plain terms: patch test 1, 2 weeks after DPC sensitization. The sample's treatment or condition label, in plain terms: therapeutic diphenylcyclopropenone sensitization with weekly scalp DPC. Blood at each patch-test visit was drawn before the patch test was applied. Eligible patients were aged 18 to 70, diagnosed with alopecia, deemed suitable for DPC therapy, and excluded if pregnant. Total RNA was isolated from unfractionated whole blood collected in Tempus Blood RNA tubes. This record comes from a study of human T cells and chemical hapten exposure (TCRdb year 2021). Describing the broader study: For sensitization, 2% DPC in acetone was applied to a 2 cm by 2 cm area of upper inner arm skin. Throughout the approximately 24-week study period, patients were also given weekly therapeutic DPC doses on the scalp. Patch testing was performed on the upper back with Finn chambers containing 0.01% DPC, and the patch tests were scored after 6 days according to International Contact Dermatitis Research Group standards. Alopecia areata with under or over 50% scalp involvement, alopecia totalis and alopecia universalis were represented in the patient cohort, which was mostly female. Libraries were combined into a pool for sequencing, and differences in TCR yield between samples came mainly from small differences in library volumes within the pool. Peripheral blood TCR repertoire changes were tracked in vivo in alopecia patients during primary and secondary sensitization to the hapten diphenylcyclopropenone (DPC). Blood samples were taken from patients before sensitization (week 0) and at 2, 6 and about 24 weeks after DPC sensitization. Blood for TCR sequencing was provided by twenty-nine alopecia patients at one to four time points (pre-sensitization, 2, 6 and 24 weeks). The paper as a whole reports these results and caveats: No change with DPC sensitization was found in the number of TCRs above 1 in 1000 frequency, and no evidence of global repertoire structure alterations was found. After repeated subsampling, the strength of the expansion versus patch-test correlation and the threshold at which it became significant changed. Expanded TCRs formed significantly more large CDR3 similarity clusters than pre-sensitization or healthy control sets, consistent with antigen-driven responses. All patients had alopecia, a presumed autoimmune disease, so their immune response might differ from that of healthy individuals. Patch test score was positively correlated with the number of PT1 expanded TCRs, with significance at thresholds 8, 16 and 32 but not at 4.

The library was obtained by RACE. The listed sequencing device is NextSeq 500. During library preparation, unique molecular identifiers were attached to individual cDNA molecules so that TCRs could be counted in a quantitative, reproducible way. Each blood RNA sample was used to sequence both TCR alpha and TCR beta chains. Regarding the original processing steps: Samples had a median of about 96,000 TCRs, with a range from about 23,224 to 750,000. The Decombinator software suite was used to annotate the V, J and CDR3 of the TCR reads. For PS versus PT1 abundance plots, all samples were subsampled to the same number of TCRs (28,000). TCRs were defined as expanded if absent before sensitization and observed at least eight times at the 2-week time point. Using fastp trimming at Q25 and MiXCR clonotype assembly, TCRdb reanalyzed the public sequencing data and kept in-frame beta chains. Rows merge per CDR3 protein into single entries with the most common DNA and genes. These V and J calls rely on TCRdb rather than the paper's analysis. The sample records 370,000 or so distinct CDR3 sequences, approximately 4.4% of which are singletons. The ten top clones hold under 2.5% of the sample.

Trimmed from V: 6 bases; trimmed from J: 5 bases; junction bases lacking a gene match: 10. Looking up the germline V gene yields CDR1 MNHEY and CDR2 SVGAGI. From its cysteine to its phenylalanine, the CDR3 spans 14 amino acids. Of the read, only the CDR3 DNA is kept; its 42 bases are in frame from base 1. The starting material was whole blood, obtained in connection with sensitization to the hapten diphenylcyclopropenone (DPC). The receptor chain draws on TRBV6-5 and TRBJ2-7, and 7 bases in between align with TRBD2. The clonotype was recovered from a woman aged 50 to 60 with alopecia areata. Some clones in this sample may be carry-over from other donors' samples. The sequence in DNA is TGTGCCAGCAGAGCCGGGAGACTAGCAGACGAGCAGTACTTC. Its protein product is CASRAGRLADEQYF.